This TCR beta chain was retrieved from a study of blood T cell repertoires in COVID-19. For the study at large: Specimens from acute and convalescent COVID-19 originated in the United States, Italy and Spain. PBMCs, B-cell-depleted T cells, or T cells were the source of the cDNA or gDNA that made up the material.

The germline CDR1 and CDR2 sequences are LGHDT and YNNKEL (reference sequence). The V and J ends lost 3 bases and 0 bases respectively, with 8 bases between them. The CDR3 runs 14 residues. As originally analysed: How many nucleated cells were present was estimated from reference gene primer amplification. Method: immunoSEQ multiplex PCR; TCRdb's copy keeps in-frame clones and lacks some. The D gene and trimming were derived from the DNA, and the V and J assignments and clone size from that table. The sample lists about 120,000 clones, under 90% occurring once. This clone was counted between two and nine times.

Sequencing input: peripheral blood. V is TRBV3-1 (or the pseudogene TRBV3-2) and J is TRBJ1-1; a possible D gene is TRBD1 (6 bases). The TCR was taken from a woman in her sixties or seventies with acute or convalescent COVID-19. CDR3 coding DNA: TGTGCCAGCAGCCAGACAGGTTTGAACACTGAAGCTTTCTTT. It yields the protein CASSQTGLNTEAFF.